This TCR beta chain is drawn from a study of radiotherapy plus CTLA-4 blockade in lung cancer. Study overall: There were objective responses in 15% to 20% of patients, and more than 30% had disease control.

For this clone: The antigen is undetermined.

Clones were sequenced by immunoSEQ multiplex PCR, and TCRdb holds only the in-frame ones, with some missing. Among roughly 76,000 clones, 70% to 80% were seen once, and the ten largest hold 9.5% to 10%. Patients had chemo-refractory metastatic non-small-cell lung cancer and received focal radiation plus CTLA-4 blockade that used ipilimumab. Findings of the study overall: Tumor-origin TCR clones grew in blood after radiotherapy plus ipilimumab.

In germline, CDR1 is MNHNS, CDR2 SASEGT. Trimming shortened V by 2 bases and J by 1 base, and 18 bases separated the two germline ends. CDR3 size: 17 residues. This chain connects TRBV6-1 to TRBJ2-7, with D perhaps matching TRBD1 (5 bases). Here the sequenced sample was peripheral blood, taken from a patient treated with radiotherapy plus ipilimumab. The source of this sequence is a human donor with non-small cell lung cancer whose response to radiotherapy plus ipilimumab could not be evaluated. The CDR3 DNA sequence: TGTGCCAGCAGTGAATCCGACAGCCCCTTGGCTTCCTACGAGCAGTACTTC. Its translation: CASSESDSPLASYEQYF.